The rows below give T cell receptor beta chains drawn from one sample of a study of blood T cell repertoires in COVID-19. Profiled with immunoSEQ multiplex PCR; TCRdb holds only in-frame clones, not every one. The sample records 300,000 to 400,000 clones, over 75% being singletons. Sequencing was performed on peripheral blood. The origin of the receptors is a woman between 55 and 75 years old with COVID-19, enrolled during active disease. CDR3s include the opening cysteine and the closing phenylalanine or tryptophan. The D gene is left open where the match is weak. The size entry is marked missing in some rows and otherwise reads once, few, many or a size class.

CDR3aa: CASSYLTASGNSPLHF
CDR3nt: TGTGCCAGCAGTTACCTCACGGCTTCGGGGAATTCACCCCTCCACTTT
d_gene: NA
len: 16
v_gene: TRBV6-5
j_gene: TRBJ1-6
abundance: NA

CDR3aa: CASSLEQGNTGELFF
CDR3nt: TGCGCCAGCAGCTTGGAGCAGGGGAACACCGGGGAGCTGTTTTTT
d_gene: NA
len: 15
v_gene: TRBV5-1
j_gene: TRBJ2-2
abundance: NA

CDR3aa: CASSQGASTDTQYF
CDR3nt: TGTGCCAGCTCCCAGGGTGCTAGCACAGATACGCAGTATTTT
d_gene: NA
len: 14
v_gene: TRBV6-5
j_gene: TRBJ2-3
abundance: NA

CDR3aa: CASSLARDFYNEQFF
CDR3nt: TGTGCCAGCAGCTTGGCCCGGGACTTTTACAATGAGCAGTTCTTC
d_gene: NA
len: 15
v_gene: TRBV7-2
j_gene: TRBJ2-1
abundance: NA

CDR3aa: CASSTLAGTQETQYF
CDR3nt: TGTGCCAGCAGCACCCTAGCGGGGACCCAAGAGACCCAGTACTTC
d_gene: TRBD2
len: 15
v_gene: TRBV7-2
j_gene: TRBJ2-5
abundance: NA

CDR3aa: CASRPGQGRYGYTF
CDR3nt: TGTGCCAGCAGGCCGGGACAGGGACGCTATGGCTACACCTTC
d_gene: TRBD1
len: 14
v_gene: TRBV6-4
j_gene: TRBJ1-2
abundance: once

CDR3aa: CSVGTGYGYGYTF
CDR3nt: TGCAGCGTCGGGACAGGTTATGGCTATGGCTACACCTTC
d_gene: TRBD1
len: 13
v_gene: TRBV29-1
j_gene: TRBJ1-2
abundance: NA

CDR3aa: CASSQDGERRYF
CDR3nt: TGTGCCAGCAGCCAAGATGGAGAGCGTCGGTACTTC
d_gene: NA
len: 12
v_gene: TRBV3-1/TRBV3-2
j_gene: TRBJ2-7
abundance: NA

CDR3aa: CASSPGGGRDTEAFF
CDR3nt: TGTGCCAGCAGCCCCGGGGGAGGGCGAGACACTGAAGCTTTCTTT
d_gene: NA
len: 15
v_gene: TRBV9
j_gene: TRBJ1-1
abundance: NA

CDR3aa: CASGDQGLAAEQYF
CDR3nt: TGTGCCAGCGGCGACCAGGGACTAGCGGCAGAGCAGTACTTC
d_gene: TRBD2
len: 14
v_gene: TRBV2
j_gene: TRBJ2-7
abundance: NA

CDR3aa: CASSLSGGQVAFF
CDR3nt: TGTGCCAGCAGTTTATCGGGGGGGCAGGTTGCTTTCTTT
d_gene: NA
len: 13
v_gene: TRBV28
j_gene: TRBJ1-1
abundance: NA

CDR3aa: CASTPTGYYGYTF
CDR3nt: TGTGCCAGCACCCCGACAGGGTACTATGGCTACACCTTC
d_gene: TRBD1
len: 13
v_gene: TRBV6-5
j_gene: TRBJ1-2
abundance: NA

CDR3aa: CASSLGDRDSYEQYF
CDR3nt: TGCGCCAGCAGCTTAGGGGACAGGGACTCCTACGAGCAGTACTTC
d_gene: TRBD1
len: 15
v_gene: TRBV5-1
j_gene: TRBJ2-7
abundance: NA

CDR3aa: CASSPQGLRQPQHF
CDR3nt: TGTGCCAGCAGTCCCCAGGGCCTCAGGCAGCCCCAGCATTTT
d_gene: NA
len: 14
v_gene: TRBV2
j_gene: TRBJ1-5
abundance: NA

CDR3aa: CASARGGSNQPQHF
CDR3nt: TGTGCCAGCGCGAGGGGAGGGAGCAATCAGCCCCAGCATTTT
d_gene: NA
len: 14
v_gene: TRBV27
j_gene: TRBJ1-5
abundance: NA

CDR3aa: CASVLETSTDTQYF
CDR3nt: TGCGCCAGCGTGCTAGAGACGAGCACAGATACGCAGTATTTT
d_gene: NA
len: 14
v_gene: TRBV5-1
j_gene: TRBJ2-3
abundance: NA

CDR3aa: CASSLRGSYNSPLHF
CDR3nt: TGTGCCAGCAGCTTGAGAGGATCCTATAATTCACCCCTCCACTTT
d_gene: NA
len: 15
v_gene: TRBV7-9
j_gene: TRBJ1-6
abundance: NA

CDR3aa: CASSPVGLAGGGSYNEQFF
CDR3nt: TGTGCCAGCAGCCCCGTCGGACTAGCGGGGGGCGGGTCCTACAATGAGCAGTTCTTC
d_gene: TRBD2
len: 19
v_gene: TRBV7-3
j_gene: TRBJ2-1
abundance: NA